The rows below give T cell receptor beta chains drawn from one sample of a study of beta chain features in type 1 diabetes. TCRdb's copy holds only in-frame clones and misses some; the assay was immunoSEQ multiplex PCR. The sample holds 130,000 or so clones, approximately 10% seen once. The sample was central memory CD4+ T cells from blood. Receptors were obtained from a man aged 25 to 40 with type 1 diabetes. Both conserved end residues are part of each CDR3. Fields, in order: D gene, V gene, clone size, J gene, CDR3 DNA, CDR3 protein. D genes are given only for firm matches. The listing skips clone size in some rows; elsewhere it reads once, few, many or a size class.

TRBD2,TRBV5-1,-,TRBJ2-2,TGCGCCAGCAGCTTGCCGGGGGGTAACACCGGGGAGCTGTTTTTT,CASSLPGGNTGELFF
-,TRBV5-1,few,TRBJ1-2,TGCGCCAGCGCGGGGGCGTATGGCTACACCTTC,CASAGAYGYTF
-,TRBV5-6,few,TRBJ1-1,TGTGCCAGCAGCCTGTCCTATCCCGCGATGACTGAAGCTTTCTTT,CASSLSYPAMTEAFF
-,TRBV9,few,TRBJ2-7,TGTGCCAGCAGCGTAGAAGCGGGTGCCTCCTACGAGCAGTACTTC,CASSVEAGASYEQYF
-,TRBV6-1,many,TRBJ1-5,TGTGCCAGCAGCATCGGACAGCCCCAGCCCCAGCATTTT,CASSIGQPQPQHF
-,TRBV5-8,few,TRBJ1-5,TGTGCCAGCAGCTTGCGAGGGTCGGGTCAGCCCCAGCATTTT,CASSLRGSGQPQHF
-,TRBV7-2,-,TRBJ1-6,TGTGCCAGCACCTCGACAGTTTCACCCCTCCACTTT,CASTSTVSPLHF
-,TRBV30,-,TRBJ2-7,TGTGCCTGGAGCAAAAGGGGACACAGCTCCTACGAGCAGTACTTC,CAWSKRGHSSYEQYF
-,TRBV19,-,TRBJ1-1,TGTGCCAGTAGTATGAGGGAAAAGACTGAAGCTTTCTTT,CASSMREKTEAFF
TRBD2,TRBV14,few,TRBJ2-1,TGTGCCAGCAGCCCACCGGGACTAGGGTCCCATGAGCAGTTCTTC,CASSPPGLGSHEQFF
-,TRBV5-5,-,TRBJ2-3,TGTGCCAGCAGCTTGGCCAGGGACACAGATACGCAGTATTTT,CASSLARDTDTQYF
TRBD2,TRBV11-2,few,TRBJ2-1,TGTGCCAGCAGTTCTACTAGCGGAAGTAGGGAGCAGTTCTTC,CASSSTSGSREQFF
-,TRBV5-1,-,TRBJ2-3,TGCGCCAGCAGCTTGGGCAGATCAGATACGCAGTATTTT,CASSLGRSDTQYF
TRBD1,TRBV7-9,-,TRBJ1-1,TGTGCCAGCAGCTCCGGCCAGGGGGGCGCCCGGGAAGCTTTCTTT,CASSSGQGGAREAFF
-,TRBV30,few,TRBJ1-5,TGTGCCTGGAGTGTGCGAGGGAGCAATCAGCCCCAGCATTTT,CAWSVRGSNQPQHF
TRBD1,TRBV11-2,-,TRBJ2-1,TGTGCCAGCAGCCCGGGACAGGGGAACTACAATGAGCAGTTCTTC,CASSPGQGNYNEQFF
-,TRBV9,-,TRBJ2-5,TGTGCCAGCTCACTCCAGGGGAGGGGGGAGACCCAGTACTTC,CASSLQGRGETQYF